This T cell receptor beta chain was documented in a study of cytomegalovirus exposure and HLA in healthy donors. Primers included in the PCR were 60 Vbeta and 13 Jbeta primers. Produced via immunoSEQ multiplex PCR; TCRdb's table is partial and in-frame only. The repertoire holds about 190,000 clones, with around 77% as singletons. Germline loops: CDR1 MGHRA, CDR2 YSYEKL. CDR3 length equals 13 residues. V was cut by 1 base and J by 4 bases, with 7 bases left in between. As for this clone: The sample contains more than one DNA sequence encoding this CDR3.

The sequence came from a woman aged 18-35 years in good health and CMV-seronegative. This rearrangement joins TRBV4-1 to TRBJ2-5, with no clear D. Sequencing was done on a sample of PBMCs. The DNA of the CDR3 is TGCGCCAGCAGCCAAGTAAGAGGAGAGACCCAGTACTTC. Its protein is CASSQVRGETQYF.